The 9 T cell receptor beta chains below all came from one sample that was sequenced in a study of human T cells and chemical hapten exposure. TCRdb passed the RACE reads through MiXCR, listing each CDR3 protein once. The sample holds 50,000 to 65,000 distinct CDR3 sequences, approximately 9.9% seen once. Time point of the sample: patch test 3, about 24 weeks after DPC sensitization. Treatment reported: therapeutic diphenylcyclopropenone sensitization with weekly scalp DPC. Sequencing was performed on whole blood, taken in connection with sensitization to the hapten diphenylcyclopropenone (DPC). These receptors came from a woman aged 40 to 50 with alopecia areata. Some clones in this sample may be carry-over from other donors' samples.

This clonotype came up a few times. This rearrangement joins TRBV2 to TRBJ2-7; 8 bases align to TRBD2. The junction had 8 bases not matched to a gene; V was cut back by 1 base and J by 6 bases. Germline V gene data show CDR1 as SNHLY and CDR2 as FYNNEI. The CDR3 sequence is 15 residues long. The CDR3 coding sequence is TGTGCCAGCAGTGAAGAGGGACTAGTGGCCAGCGAGCAGTACTTC. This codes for CASSEEGLVASEQYF.

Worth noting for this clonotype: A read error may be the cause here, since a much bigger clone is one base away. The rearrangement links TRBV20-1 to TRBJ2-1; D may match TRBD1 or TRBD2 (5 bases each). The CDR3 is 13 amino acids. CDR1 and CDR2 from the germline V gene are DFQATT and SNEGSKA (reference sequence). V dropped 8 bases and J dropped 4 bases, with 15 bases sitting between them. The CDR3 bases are TGCAGTCCACGGCGAGGGGTTTACAATGAGCAGTTCTTC. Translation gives CSPRRGVYNEQFF.

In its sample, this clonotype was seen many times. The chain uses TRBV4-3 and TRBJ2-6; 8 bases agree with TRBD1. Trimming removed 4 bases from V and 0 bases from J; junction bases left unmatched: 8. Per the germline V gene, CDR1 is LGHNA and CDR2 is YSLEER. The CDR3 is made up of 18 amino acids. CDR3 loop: CASSRGTGLSSGANVLTF. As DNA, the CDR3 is TGCGCCAGCAGCCGAGGGACAGGCCTTAGCTCTGGGGCCAACGTCCTGACTTTC.

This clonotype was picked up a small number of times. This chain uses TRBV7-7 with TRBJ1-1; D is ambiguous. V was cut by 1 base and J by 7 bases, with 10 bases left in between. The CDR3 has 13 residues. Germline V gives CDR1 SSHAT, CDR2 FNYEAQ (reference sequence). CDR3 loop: CASSLGEGFEAFF. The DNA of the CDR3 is TGTGCCAGCAGCTTAGGTGAAGGGTTTGAAGCTTTCTTT.

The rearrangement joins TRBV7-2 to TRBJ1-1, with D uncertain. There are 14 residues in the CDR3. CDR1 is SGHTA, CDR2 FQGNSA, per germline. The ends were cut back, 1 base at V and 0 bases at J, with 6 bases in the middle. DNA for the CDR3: TGTGCCAGCAGCTTAGGGGGTATGAACACTGAAGCTTTCTTT. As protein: CASSLGGMNTEAFF.

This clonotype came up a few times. The CDR3, as DNA: TGTGCCAGCAGCTTAGCCCGGGGCTACGAGCAGTACTTC. Translated: CASSLARGYEQYF. The chain joins TRBV11-2 to TRBJ2-7, with a possible D match to TRBD2 (5 bases). Germline CDR1 and CDR2: SGHAT and FQNNGV. The CDR3 extends over 13 amino acids. Trimming pared 1 base from V and 3 bases from J, leaving 7 bases between.

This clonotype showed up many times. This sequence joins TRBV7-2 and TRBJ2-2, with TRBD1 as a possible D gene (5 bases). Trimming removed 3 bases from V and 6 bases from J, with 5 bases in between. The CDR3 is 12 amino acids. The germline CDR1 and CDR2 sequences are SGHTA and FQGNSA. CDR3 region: CASSFRAGELFF. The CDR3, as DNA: TGTGCCAGCAGCTTCAGGGCCGGGGAGCTGTTTTTT. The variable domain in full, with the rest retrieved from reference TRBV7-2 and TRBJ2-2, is GAGVSQSPSNKVTEKGKDVELRCDPISGHTALYWYRQSLGQGLEFLIYFQGNSAPDKSGLPSDRFSAERTGGSVSTLTIQRTQQEDSAVYLCASSFRAGELFFGEGSRLTVL.

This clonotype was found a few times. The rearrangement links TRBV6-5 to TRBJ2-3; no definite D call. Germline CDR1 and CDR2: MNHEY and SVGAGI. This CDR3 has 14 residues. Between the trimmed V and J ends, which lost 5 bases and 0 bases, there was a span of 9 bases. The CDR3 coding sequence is TGTGCCAGCAGTCCCTACTTTAGCACAGATACGCAGTATTTT. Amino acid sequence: CASSPYFSTDTQYF.

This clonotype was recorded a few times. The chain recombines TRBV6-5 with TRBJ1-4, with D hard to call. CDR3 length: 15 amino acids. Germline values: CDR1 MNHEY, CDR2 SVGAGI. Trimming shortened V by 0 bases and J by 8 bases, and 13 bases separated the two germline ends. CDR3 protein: CASSYSRHRGEKLFF. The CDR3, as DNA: TGTGCCAGCAGTTACTCGAGGCACCGCGGCGAAAAACTGTTTTTT.